This TCR beta chain was sequenced during a study of blood T cells in healthy people across ages. The CDR3 extends over 11 amino acids. The germline CDR1 and CDR2 sequences are SQVTM and ANQGSEA. Then a second PCR, running roughly 7 to 11 cycles, was carried out with a sample-barcoded 5' primer and a J-beta primer mix. Via MiXCR, TCRdb re-called the 5' RACE reads, giving one row per CDR3 protein. The sample contains 450,000 to 700,000 distinct CDR3 sequences, 27% of which appear only once. This TCR came from a woman in her seventies in good health. V usage is TRBV29-1 and J usage is TRBJ2-3; D gene uncertain. Material for sequencing was blood. CDR3 loop: CGKKWTDTQYF. The DNA for the CDR3 is TGCGGCAAGAAGTGGACAGATACGCAGTATTTT.